Shown below are 17 T cell receptor beta chains from a single sample sequenced in a study of blood T cell repertoires in COVID-19. Sequencing used immunoSEQ multiplex PCR; TCRdb keeps in-frame clones, though not all of them. The table shows some 180,000 clones, with approximately 85% occurring only once. Specimen: peripheral blood. Source of these receptors: a woman aged 60-75 years with acute or convalescent COVID-19.

The J gene is TRBJ1-2, the V gene TRBV27, with 11 bases matching TRBD1. The junction had 8 bases not matched to a gene; V was cut back by 6 bases and J by 8 bases. The germline V gene has CDR1 MNHEY and CDR2 SMNVEV (reference sequence). The CDR3 contains 14 residues. The CDR3 DNA reads TGTGCCAGCAGGAGGACAGGGGGCATTGAGGGCTACACCTTC. Protein product: CASRRTGGIEGYTF.

The chain carries TRBV28 and TRBJ2-1; TRBD1 agrees at 9 bases. Trimming removed 2 bases from V and 8 bases from J; junction bases left unmatched: 7. This CDR3 has 15 residues. The germline CDR1 and CDR2 sequences are MDHEN and SYDVKM. CDR3 loop: CASSLRTGVLDEQFF. The CDR3 region has the DNA TGTGCCAGCAGTTTAAGGACAGGGGTTTTGGATGAGCAGTTCTTC.

The V gene is TRBV30, the J gene TRBJ1-1; TRBD1 matches 7 bases. In germline, CDR1 is GTSNPN, CDR2 SVGIG (reference sequence). Unmatched junction bases numbered 5, after V lost 3 bases and J lost 1 base. The CDR3 is made up of 14 amino acids. The CDR3 DNA reads as TGTGCCTGGAGACGGGACAGCGGGAACACTGAAGCTTTCTTT. The encoded protein is CAWRRDSGNTEAFF.

The V call is TRBV14, the J call TRBJ1-1, with 8 bases identical to TRBD1. CDR3 size: 16 residues. Per the germline V gene, CDR1 is SGHDN and CDR2 is FVKESK. V lost 6 bases to trimming and J lost 0 bases; unmatched junction nucleotides: 9. The CDR3 protein is CASRHWTGTMNTEAFF. For the CDR3, the DNA is TGTGCCAGCAGACACTGGACAGGGACCATGAACACTGAAGCTTTCTTT.

The chain couples TRBV29-1 to TRBJ2-1, with 7 bases matching TRBD1. Trimming took 1 base from V and 9 from J; bases not matched to a gene: 9. The CDR3 is 14 amino acids. Germline-derived CDR1 and CDR2 are SQVTM and ANQGSEA. The CDR3: CSVEVNTGDGEQFF. In nucleotides, the CDR3 is TGCAGCGTTGAAGTAAATACAGGGGACGGTGAGCAGTTCTTC.

The chain recombines TRBV6-4 with TRBJ2-7, with D unclear. The germline CDR1 and CDR2 sequences are MRHNA and SNTAGT. This CDR3 region has 13 residues. Trimming took 0 bases from V and 1 from J, leaving 4 bases between them. The DNA of the CDR3 is TGTGCCAGCAGTGACTCCGAGTCCTACGAGCAGTACGTC. It specifies CASSDSESYEQYV.

This clone was recorded only once. V and J are TRBV6-6 and TRBJ1-2, with 8 bases aligning to TRBD1. CDR1 and CDR2 (germline): MNHNY, SVGAGI (reference sequence). V lost 6 bases to trimming and J lost 6 bases; unmatched junction nucleotides: 3. The CDR3 is made up of 12 amino acids. The CDR3: CASSLQGDGYTF. The CDR3 coding sequence is TGTGCCAGCAGCTTACAGGGGGATGGCTACACCTTC.

This chain joins TRBV28 and TRBJ1-2; D gene ambiguous. Germline V gene lookup returns CDR1 MDHEN and CDR2 SYDVKM. The CDR3 is 15 residues long. V lost 2 bases to trimming and J lost 4 bases, with 14 bases between them. In DNA form, the CDR3 reads TGTGCCAGCAGTTTAGGAGGTTCTGGGAGCTATGGCTACACCTTC. This codes for CASSLGGSGSYGYTF.

The rearrangement uses TRBV5-1 and TRBJ2-3; 11 bases match TRBD2. Germline CDR1 is SGHRS and CDR2 is YFSETQ. The CDR3 totals 16 residues. The V segment lost 4 bases and the J segment 3 bases; nucleotides outside the gene matches: 7. The CDR3 nucleotides read TGCGCCAGCAGCCGGATAGCGGGAGGGGGGACAGATACGCAGTATTTT. Encoded protein: CASSRIAGGGTDTQYF.

This clone was seen only a few times. The chain combines TRBV10-2 with TRBJ1-5, with D maybe TRBD1 (5 bases). The CDR3 has 16 amino acids. The germline gives CDR1 WSHSY, CDR2 SAAADI. V was shortened by 2 bases and J by 2 bases, with 13 bases between the two germline ends. This CDR3 is CASSEQGGAGNQPQHF. The CDR3 nucleotides read TGCGCCAGCAGTGAGCAAGGAGGGGCCGGCAATCAGCCCCAGCATTTT.

The chain is built from TRBV27 and TRBJ2-1; 9 positions agree with TRBD2. After removal of 1 base from V and 0 bases from J, the junction contained 10 bases not matched to a gene. The CDR3 covers 19 residues. Germline-derived CDR1 and CDR2 are MNHEY and SMNVEV (reference sequence). CDR3 in amino acids: CASSLFSSGTPFSYNEQFF. CDR3 bases: TGTGCCAGCAGTTTATTTTCTAGCGGGACCCCGTTCTCCTACAATGAGCAGTTCTTC.

The chain couples TRBV4-1 to TRBJ2-7; the D gene is possibly TRBD1 (6 bases). V lost 1 base and J 4 bases, leaving 20 bases between the germline ends. This CDR3 contains 17 residues. Germline V lookup: CDR1 MGHRA, CDR2 YSYEKL. The CDR3 DNA reads TGCGCCAGCAGCCAAGGGCCGCTGGCAGGGGCAGGGTACGAGCAGTACGTC. Its protein product is CASSQGPLAGAGYEQYV.

This chain links TRBV19 with TRBJ1-2; no definite D call. The germline V gene has CDR1 LNHDA and CDR2 SQIVND (reference sequence). The CDR3 length is 13 residues. V was cut by 6 bases and J by 2 bases, with 10 bases left in between. CDR3: CASSPDINYGYTF. In nucleotides, the CDR3 is TGTGCCAGTAGCCCAGACATCAACTATGGCTACACCTTC.

J is TRBJ2-1 and V is TRBV5-4; 12 nucleotides match TRBD2. V dropped 3 bases and J dropped 0; count of bases not matched to a gene: 7. CDR1 SGHNT and CDR2 YYREEE come from the germline V gene (reference sequence). The CDR3 runs to 18 residues. The DNA of the CDR3 is TGTGCCAGCAGCTCTGGACTAGCGGGACCGTCCTCCTACAATGAGCAGTTCTTC. It encodes CASSSGLAGPSSYNEQFF.

This sequence joins TRBV4-1 and TRBJ2-3; 7 bases align to TRBD1. Losses at the gene ends were 5 bases for V and 2 bases for J; bases not matched to a gene: 10. CDR1 is MGHRA and CDR2 is YSYEKL in the germline V gene. This CDR3 is 16 amino acids long. The CDR3 loop reads CASSSHRGGDTDTQYF. CDR3 coding DNA: TGCGCCAGCAGCTCCCACAGGGGTGGTGACACAGATACGCAGTATTTT.

This rearrangement joins TRBV5-1 to TRBJ2-7; tentatively, D is TRBD2 (5 bases). Germline-derived CDR1 and CDR2 are SGHRS and YFSETQ. The CDR3 extends over 12 amino acids. V gave up 4 bases and J gave up 3 bases, with 8 bases separating them. The CDR3 loop reads CASSEGDYEQYF. The CDR3 DNA sequence: TGCGCCAGCAGCGAGGGTGACTACGAGCAGTACTTC.

The chain joins TRBV19 to TRBJ1-4; 8 nucleotides line up with TRBD1. CDR1 and CDR2 from the germline V gene are LNHDA and SQIVND (reference sequence). The CDR3 runs 15 residues. V shed 7 bases and J 3 bases; nucleotides not matched to a gene: 7. The CDR3 here is CASNAGGPPNEKLFF. The CDR3, as DNA: TGTGCCAGTAACGCAGGGGGCCCACCTAATGAAAAACTGTTTTTT.